The clone carrying this T cell receptor (beta chain) was seen only a few times. Germline V gene lookup returns CDR1 SGHAT and CDR2 FQNNGV. This CDR3 is built from 13 residues. Trimming removed 3 bases from V and 0 bases from J, with 5 bases in between. These data originate in a study of glioma-infiltrating T cells after dendritic cell vaccination. Study-level background: Dendritic cell vaccination trial patients had either newly diagnosed or recurrent glioblastoma. Monocyte-derived dendritic cells, cultured 7 to 8 days with IL-4 and GM-CSF, were pulsed with autologous tumor lysate. Treatment, given 2003 to 2012, was autologous tumor lysate-pulsed dendritic cell vaccination.

Sequenced by immunoSEQ multiplex PCR; TCRdb stores in-frame clones only, minus some. The sample gives 100,000 or so clones, over 80% of which show up once; roughly 5.3% is in the top ten. Time point reported: after dendritic cell vaccination, including at tumor progression/relapse. The sample consisted of blood, taken after dendritic cell vaccination. The chain has TRBV11-2 and TRBJ2-5, with unresolved D. The sequence was collected from a human donor with glioblastoma. The CDR3 sequence is CASSFINQETQYF. CDR3 nucleotides: TGTGCCAGCAGCTTTATTAACCAAGAGACCCAGTACTTC.